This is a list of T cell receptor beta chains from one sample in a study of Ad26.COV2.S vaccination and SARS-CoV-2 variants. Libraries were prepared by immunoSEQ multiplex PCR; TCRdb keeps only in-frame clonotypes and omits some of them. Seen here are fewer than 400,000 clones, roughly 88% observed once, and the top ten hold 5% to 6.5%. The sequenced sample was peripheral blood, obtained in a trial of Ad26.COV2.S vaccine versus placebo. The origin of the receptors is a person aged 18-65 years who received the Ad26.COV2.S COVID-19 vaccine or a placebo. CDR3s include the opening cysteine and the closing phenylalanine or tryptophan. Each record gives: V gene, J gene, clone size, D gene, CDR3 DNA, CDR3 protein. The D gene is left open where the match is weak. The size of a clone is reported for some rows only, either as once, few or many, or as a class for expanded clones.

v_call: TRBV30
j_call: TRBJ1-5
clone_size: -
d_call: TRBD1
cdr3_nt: TGTGCCTGGAGTCAACAGGGGACTCAGCCCCAGCATTTT
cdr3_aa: CAWSQQGTQPQHF

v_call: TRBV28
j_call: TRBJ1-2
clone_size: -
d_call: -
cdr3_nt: TGTGCCAGCAGCCTATATCGGCCCGAAGCTTTTAGGGGATATGGCTACACCTTC
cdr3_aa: CASSLYRPEAFRGYGYTF

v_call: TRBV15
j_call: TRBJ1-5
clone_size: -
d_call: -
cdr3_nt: TGTGCCACCAGCAGCTCCGGGGAGGTGGGTCAGCCCCAGCATTTT
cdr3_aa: CATSSSGEVGQPQHF

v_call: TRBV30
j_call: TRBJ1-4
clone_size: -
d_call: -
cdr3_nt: TGTGCCTGGAGTTCCCTTCCAGGCGAAAAACTGTTTTTT
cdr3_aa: CAWSSLPGEKLFF

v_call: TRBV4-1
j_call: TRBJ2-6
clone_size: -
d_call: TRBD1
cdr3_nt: TGCGCCAGCAGCCAAATCGACAGGGCGGACTCTGGGGCCAACGTCCTGACTTTC
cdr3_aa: CASSQIDRADSGANVLTF

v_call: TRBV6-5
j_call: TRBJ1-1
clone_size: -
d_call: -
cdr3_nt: TGTGCCGGAAAGACAGGCACTGAAGCTTTCTTT
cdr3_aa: CAGKTGTEAFF

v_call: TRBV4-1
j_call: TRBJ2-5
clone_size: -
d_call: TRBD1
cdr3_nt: TGCGCCAGCAGCCTGGGACAGGGCCAAGAGACCCAGTACTTC
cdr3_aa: CASSLGQGQETQYF

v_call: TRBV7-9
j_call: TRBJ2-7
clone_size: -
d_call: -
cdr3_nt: TGTGCCAGCAGCTTAGTGGGGGATACCTACGAGCAGTACTTC
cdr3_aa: CASSLVGDTYEQYF

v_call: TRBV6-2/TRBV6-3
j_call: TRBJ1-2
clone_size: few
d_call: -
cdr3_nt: TGTGCCAGCAGCCTACAGCAGTACTATGGCTACACCTTC
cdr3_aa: CASSLQQYYGYTF

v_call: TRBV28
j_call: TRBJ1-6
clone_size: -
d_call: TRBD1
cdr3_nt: TGTGCCAGCAGGACAGGGTGGGTGAATTCACCCCTCCACTTT
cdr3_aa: CASRTGWVNSPLHF

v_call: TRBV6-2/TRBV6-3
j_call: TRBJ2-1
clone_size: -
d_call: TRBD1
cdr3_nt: TGTGCCAGCAGTTCCGACAGGGGCTACAATGAGCAGTTCTTC
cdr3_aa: CASSSDRGYNEQFF

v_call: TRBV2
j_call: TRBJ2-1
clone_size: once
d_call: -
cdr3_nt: TGTGCCAGCAGCGAGACAGGTCTTGCCGGGAATGAGCAGTTCTTC
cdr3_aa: CASSETGLAGNEQFF

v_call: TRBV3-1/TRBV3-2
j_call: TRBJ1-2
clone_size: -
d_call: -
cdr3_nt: TGTGCCAGCAGCCAACCCGGTGGCTACACCTTC
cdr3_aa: CASSQPGGYTF

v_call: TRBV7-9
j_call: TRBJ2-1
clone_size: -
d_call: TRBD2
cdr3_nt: TGTGCCAGCAGCAGCGGGGTCTACAATGAGCAGTTCTTC
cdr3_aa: CASSSGVYNEQFF

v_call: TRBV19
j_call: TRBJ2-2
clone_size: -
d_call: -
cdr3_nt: TGTGCCAGTACTCAGCTCTCTCAGACGGCCGGGGAGCTGTTTTTT
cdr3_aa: CASTQLSQTAGELFF

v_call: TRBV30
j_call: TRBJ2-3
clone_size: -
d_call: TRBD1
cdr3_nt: TGTGCCCAACGACAGGGGTTTCCCACAGATACGCAGTATTTT
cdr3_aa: CAQRQGFPTDTQYF

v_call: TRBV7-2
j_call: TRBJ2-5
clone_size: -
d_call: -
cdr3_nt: TGTGCCAGCAGCTTAGTAGCGGAGACCCAGTACTTC
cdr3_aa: CASSLVAETQYF

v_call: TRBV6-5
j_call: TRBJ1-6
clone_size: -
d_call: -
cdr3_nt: TGTGCCAGCAGAGGGTTCTATTCACCCCTCCACTTT
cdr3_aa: CASRGFYSPLHF

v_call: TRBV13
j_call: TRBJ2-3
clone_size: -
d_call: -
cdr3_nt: TGTGCCAGCAGCTTACCCGGGACGGCTTCTAGCACAGATACGCAGTATTTT
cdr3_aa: CASSLPGTASSTDTQYF

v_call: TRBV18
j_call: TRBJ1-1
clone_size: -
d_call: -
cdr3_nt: TGTGCCAGCTCACCACCCGGGGGTGAAGCTTTCTTT
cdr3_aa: CASSPPGGEAFF

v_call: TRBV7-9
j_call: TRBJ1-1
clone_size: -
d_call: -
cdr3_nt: TGTGCCAGCAGGTACGGGGCAGCGACTGAAGCTTTCTTT
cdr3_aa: CASRYGAATEAFF

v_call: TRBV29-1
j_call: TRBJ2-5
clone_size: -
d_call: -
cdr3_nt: TGCAGCGTTGGGAGAGCGGTCCAAGAGACCCAGTACTTC
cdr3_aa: CSVGRAVQETQYF

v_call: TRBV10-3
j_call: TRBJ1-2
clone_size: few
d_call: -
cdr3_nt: TGTGCCATCAGTTCCCGCGGGACGACTAACTATGGCTACACCTTC
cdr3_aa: CAISSRGTTNYGYTF

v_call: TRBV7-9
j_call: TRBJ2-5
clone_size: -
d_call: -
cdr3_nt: TGTGCCAGCAGCTATGCCGGGGGAGAGACCCAGTACTTC
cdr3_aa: CASSYAGGETQYF

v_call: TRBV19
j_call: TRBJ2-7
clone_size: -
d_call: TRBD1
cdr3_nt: TGTGCCAGTAGCACCGGGACAGGGGATCTTTACGAGCAGTACTTC
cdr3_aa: CASSTGTGDLYEQYF

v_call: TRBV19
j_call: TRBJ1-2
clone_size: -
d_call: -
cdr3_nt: TGTGCCAGTAGTAATGCGGGGGAAGCTAACTATGGCTACACCTTC
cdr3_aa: CASSNAGEANYGYTF

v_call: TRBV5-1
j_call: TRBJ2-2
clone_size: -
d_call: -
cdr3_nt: TGCGCCAGCAGCGCCCTAGAGACCGGGGAGCTGTTTTTT
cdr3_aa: CASSALETGELFF

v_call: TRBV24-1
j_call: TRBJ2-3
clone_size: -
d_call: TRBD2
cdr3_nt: TGTGCCACCAGTGGGACTAGCGGGGGGTCCACAGATACGCAGTATTTT
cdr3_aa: CATSGTSGGSTDTQYF

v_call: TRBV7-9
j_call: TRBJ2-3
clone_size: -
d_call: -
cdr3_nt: TGTGCCAGCAGCTTAGAGACCAGGCCAGATACGCAGTATTTT
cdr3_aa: CASSLETRPDTQYF

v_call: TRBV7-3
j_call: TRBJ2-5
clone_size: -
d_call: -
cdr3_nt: TGTGCCAGCAGCCCCGATAGCCAAGAGACCCAGTACTTC
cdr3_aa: CASSPDSQETQYF

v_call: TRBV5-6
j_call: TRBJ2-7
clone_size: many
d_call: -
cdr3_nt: TGTGCCAGCAGCTTGGGGGTCCCTCCCTACGAGCAGTACTTC
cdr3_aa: CASSLGVPPYEQYF

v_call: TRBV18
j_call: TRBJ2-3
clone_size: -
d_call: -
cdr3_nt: TGTGCCAGCTCACTATCTAGCACAGATACGCAGTATTTT
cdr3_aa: CASSLSSTDTQYF

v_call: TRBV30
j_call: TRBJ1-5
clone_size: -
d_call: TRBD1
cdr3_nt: TGTGCCTTCTCACCCCCCTATCCAGGGGGCGATCAGCCCCAGCATTTT
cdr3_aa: CAFSPPYPGGDQPQHF

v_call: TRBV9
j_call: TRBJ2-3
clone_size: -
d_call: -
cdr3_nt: TGTGCCAGCAGCGCACAGATGTCGGATACGCAGTATTTT
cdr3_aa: CASSAQMSDTQYF

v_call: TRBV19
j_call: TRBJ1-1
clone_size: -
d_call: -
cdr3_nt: TGTGCCAGTAGTATAGCGAGGGGCTTGAACACTGAAGCTTTCTTT
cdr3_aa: CASSIARGLNTEAFF

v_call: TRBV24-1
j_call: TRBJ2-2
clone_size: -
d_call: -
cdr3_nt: TGTGCCACCAGTGGAGTGGACGGGGAGCTGTTTTTT
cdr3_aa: CATSGVDGELFF

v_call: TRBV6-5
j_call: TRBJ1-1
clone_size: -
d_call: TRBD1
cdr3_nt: TGTGCCAGCAGGGACAGGGCCACTGAAGCTTTCTTT
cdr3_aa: CASRDRATEAFF

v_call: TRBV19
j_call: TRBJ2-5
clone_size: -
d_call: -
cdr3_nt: TGTGCCAGTAGTATAAGGGAGCGGGTAGCGGAGTACCAAGAGACCCAGTACTTC
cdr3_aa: CASSIRERVAEYQETQYF

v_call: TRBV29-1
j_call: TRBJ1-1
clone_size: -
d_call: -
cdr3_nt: TGCAGCGTCCGCCCCTCATTGAACACTGAAGCTTTCTTT
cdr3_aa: CSVRPSLNTEAFF

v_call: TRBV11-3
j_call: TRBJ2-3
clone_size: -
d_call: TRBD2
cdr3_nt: TGTGCCAGCAGCTTAGGGATAGCGGGAGCCTTCACAGATACGCAGTATTTT
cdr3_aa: CASSLGIAGAFTDTQYF

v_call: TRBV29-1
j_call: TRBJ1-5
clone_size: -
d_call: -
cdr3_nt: TGCAGCGTTAGGGCCGGGGGCAATCAGCCCCAGCATTTT
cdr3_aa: CSVRAGGNQPQHF

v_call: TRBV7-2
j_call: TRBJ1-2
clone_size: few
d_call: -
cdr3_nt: TGTGCCAGCAGATCCGCCGGGACACTTAACTATGGCTACACCTTC
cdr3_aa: CASRSAGTLNYGYTF

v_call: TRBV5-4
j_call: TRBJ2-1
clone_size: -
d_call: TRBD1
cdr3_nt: TGTGCCAGCAGCTTGCGGCAGGGGGCGGATGAGCAGTTCTTC
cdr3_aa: CASSLRQGADEQFF

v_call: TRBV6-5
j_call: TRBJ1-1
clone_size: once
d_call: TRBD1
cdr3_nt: TGTGCCAGCAGTATTGGGACAGGGAACACTGAAGCTTTCTTT
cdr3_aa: CASSIGTGNTEAFF

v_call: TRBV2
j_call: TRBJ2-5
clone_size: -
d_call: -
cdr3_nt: TGTGCCAGCAGGTGGGGCGGTACATCTGAGACCCAGTACTTC
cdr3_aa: CASRWGGTSETQYF

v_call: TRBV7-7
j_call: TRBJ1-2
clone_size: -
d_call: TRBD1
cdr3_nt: TGTGCCAGCAGCCAACCTCACCTCGGACAGGGTATGAATTGTGGCTACACCTTC
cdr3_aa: CASSQPHLGQGMNCGYTF

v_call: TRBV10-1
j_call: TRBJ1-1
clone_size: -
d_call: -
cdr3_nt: TGCGCCAGACAGGGACTCCACCTCCCTGAAGCTTTCTTT
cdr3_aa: CARQGLHLPEAFF

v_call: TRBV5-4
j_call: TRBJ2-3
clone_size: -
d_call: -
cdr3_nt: TGTGCCAGCAGCTTGCCAGGCCTAAGCACAGATACGCAGTATTTT
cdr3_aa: CASSLPGLSTDTQYF

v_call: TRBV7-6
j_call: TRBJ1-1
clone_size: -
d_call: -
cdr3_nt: TGTGCCAGCAGTCCGTCCGAGTTAGGGGCCCCTGAAGCTTTCTTT
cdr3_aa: CASSPSELGAPEAFF

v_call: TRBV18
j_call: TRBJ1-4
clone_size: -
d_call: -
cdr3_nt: TGTGCCAGCTCACCACGACATCCATACCTATCCGAAAAACTGTTTTTT
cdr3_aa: CASSPRHPYLSEKLFF

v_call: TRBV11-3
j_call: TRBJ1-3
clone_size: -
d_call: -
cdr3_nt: TGTGCCAGCAGCTCGCCGTGGAAATCCGGAAACACCATATATTTT
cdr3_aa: CASSSPWKSGNTIYF

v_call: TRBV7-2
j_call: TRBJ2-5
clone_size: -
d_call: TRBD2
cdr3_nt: TGTGCCAGCAGCTACAGCGGGAGCGAGACCCAGTACTTC
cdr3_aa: CASSYSGSETQYF

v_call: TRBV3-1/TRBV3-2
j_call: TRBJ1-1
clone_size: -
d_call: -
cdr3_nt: TGTGCCAGCAGCCAACGTGGGGGGGACACTGAAGCTTTCTTT
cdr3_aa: CASSQRGGDTEAFF

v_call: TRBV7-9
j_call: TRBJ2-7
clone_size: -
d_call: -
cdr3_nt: TGTGCCAGCAGCTCCACAGGAGAACTTACCTACGAGCAGTACTTC
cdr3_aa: CASSSTGELTYEQYF

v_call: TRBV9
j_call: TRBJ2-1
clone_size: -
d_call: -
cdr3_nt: TGTGCCAGCAGCCCCCATAGCGGTTGGAATGAGCAGTTCTTC
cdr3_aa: CASSPHSGWNEQFF

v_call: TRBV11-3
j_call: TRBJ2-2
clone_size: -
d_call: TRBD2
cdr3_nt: TGTGCCAGCAGCTTTCTAGCGGGAGCCGGGGAGCTGTTTTTT
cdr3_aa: CASSFLAGAGELFF

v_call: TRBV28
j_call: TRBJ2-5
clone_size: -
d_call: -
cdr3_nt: TGTGCCAGCAGAACAGCGGTAGGCTCGGAGACCCAGTACTTC
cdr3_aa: CASRTAVGSETQYF

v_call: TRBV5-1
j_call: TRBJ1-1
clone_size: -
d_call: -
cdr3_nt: TGCGCCAGCAGCTTAGGTGAGAACACTGAAGCTTTCTTT
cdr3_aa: CASSLGENTEAFF

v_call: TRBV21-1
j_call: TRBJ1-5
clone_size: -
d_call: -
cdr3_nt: TGTGCCAGCCCCTCAGAACAGGGGGCTGGGCAGCCCCAGCATTTT
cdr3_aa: CASPSEQGAGQPQHF